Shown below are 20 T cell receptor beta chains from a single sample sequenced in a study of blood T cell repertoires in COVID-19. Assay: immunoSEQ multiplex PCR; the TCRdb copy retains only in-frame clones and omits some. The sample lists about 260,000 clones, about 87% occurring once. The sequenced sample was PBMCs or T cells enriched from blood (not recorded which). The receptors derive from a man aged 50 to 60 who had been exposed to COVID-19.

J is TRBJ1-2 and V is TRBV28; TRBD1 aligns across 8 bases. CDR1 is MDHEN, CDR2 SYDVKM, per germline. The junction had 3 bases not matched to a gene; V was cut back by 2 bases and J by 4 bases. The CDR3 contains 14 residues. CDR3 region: CASSLAQGGYGYTF. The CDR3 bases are TGTGCCAGCAGTTTAGCACAGGGGGGCTATGGCTACACCTTC.

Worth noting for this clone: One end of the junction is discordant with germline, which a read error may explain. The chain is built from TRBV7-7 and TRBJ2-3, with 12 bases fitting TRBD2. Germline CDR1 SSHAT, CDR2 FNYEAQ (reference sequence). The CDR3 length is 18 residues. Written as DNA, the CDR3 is TGTGCTAGCAGCTTTGGACTAGCGGGATTAACTAGCACAGATACGCAGTATTTT. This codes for CASSFGLAGLTSTDTQYF.

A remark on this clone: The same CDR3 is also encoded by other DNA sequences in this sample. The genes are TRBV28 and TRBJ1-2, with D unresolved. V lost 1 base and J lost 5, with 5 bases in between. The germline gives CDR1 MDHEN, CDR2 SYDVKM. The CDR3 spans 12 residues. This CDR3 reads CASSLSLYGYTF. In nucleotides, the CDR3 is TGTGCCAGCAGTTTATCCCTTTATGGCTACACCTTC.

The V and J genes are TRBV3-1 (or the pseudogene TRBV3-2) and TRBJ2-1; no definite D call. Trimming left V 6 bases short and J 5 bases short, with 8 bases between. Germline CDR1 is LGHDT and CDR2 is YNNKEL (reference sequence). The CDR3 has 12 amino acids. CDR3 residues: CASRGYNNEQFF. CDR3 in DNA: TGTGCCAGCAGGGGCTATAACAATGAGCAGTTCTTC.

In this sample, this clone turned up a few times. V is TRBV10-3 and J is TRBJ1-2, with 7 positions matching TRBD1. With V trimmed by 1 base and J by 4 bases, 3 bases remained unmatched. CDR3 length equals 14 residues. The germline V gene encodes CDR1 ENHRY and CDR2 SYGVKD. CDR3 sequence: CAISELRTGYGYTF. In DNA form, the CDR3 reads TGTGCCATCAGTGAGTTAAGGACAGGCTATGGCTACACCTTC.

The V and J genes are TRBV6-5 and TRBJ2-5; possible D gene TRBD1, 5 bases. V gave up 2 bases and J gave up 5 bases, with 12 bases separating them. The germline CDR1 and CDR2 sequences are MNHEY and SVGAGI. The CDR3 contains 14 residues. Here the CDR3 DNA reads TGTGCCAGCAGTTACAGGGGTCCTCAGGAGACCCAGTACTTC. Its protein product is CASSYRGPQETQYF.

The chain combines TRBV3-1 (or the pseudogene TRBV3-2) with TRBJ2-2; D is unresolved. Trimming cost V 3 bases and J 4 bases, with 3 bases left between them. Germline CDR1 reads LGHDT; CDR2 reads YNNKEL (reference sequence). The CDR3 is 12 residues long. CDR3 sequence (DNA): TGTGCCAGCAGCCACCTCACCGGGGAGCTGTTTTTT. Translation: CASSHLTGELFF.

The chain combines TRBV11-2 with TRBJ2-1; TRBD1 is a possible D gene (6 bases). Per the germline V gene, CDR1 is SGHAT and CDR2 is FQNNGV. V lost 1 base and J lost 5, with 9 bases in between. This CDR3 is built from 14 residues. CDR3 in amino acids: CASSLGHRDNEQFF. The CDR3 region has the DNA TGTGCCAGCAGCTTAGGGCACAGGGACAATGAGCAGTTCTTC.

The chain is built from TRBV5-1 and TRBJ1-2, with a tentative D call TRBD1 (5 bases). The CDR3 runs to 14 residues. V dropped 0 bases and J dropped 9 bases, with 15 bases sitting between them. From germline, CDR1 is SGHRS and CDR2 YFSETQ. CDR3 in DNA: TGCGCCAGCAGCTTGGCGGGTCGGGGGTCGAGCTACACCTTC. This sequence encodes CASSLAGRGSSYTF.

CDR3 amino acids: CASGDRAYQPQHF. The CDR3 region has the DNA TGTGCCAGCGGGGACAGGGCCTATCAGCCCCAGCATTTT. V and J are TRBV2 and TRBJ1-5; 9 bases line up with TRBD1. Germline V gene sequence: CDR1 SNHLY, CDR2 FYNNEI. The CDR3 has 13 residues. V lost 8 bases to trimming and J lost 5 bases; unmatched junction nucleotides: 4.

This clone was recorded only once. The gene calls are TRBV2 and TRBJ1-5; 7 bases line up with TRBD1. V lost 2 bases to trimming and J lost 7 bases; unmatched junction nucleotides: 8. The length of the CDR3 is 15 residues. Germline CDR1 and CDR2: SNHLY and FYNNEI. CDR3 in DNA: TGTGCCAGCAGTGAACAGACAGGGCCGTACCAGCCCCAGCATTTT. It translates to CASSEQTGPYQPQHF.

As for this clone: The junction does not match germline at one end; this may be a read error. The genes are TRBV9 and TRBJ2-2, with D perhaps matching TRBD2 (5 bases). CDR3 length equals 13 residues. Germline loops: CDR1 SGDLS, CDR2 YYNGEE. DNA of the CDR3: TGTGCCAGCAGCGCCGGGAACGCCGGGGAGCTGTTTTTT. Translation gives CASSAGNAGELFF.

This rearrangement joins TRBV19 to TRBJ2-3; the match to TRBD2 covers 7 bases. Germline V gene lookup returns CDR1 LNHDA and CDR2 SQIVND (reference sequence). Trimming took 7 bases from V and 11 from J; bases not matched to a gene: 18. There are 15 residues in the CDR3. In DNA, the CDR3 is TGTGCCAGTAATCAACCAGCGGGAAGGAAGAATGTGCAGTATTTT. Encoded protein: CASNQPAGRKNVQYF. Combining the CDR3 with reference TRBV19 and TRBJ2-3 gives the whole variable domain DGGITQSPKYLFRKEGQNVTLSCEQNLNHDAMYWYRQDPGQGLRLIYYSQIVNDFQKGDIAEGYSVSREKKESFPLTVTSAQKNPTAFYLCASNQPAGRKNVQYFGPGTRLTVL.

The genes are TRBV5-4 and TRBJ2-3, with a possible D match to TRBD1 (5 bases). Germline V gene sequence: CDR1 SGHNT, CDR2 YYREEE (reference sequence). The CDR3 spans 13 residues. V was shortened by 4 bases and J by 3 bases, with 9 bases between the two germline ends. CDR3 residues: CASSGQGTDTQYF. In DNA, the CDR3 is TGTGCCAGCAGCGGTCAGGGTACAGATACGCAGTATTTT.

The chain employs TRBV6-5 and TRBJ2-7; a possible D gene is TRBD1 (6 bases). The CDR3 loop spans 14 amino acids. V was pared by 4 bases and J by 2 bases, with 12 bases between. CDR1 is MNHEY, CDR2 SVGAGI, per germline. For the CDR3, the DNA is TGTGCCAGCAGTTTGCACAGGGATACCTACGAGCAGTACGTC. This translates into CASSLHRDTYEQYV.

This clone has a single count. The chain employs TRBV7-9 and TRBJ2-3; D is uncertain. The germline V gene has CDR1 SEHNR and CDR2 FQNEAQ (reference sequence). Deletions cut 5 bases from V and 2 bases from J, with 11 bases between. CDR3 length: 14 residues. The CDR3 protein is CASSPVLPTDTQYF. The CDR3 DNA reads TGTGCCAGCAGCCCCGTACTCCCCACAGATACGCAGTATTTT.

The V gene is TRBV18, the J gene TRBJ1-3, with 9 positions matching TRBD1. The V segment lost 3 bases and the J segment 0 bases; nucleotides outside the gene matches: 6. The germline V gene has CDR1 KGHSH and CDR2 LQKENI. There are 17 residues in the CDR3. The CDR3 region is CASSPFGQGFSGNTIYF. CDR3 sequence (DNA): TGTGCCAGCTCACCTTTTGGACAGGGGTTCTCTGGAAACACCATATATTTT.

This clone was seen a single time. The CDR3 here is CASSVGQAQNIQYF. For the CDR3, the DNA is TGTGCCAGCAGCGTAGGACAGGCCCAAAACATTCAGTACTTC. The V gene is TRBV9, the J gene TRBJ2-4; D is perhaps TRBD1 (6 bases). CDR3 length: 14 amino acids. Germline CDR1 and CDR2: SGDLS and YYNGEE. Trimming cost V 0 bases and J 5 bases, with 9 bases left between them.

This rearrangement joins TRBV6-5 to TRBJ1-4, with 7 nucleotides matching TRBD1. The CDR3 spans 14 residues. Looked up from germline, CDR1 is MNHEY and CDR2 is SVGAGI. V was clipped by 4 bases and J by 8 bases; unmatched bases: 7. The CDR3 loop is CASSSPTGREKLFF. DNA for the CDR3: TGTGCCAGCAGTTCCCCGACAGGGCGGGAAAAACTGTTTTTT.

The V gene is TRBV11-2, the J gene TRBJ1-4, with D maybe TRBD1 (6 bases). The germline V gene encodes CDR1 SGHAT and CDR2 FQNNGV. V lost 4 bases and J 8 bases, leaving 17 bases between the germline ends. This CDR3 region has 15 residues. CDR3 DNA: TGTGCCAGCAGCTCCTATCGACAGGTTCAAGAAAAACTGTTTTTT. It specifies CASSSYRQVQEKLFF.